These T cell receptor beta chains were read from a single sample in a study of shared clonotypes between healthy human individuals. Assay used: immunoSEQ multiplex PCR; TCRdb lists only in-frame clones, some missing. Altogether about 1 million clones are present, 60% to 80% being singletons, with the ten largest covering about 1.5%. Material: memory CD4+ T cells sorted from blood. The receptor set was obtained from a man aged 18 to 35 in good health. The CDR3 runs from the conserved cysteine through the conserved F or W.

v_call,cdr3_aa
TRBV14,CASSPTGVAAYYEQYF
TRBV4-2,CASSPRGKAFYNEQFF
TRBV19,CASSSPPGGRDNEQFF
TRBV10-1,CASSGDTAGALHF
TRBV5-1,CASSLGYRDYEQYF
TRBV6-6,CAGGQHEQYF
TRBV18,CASSPRLNTGGPEEQYF
TRBV5-1,CASRPGGNEQFF
TRBV4-3,CASSQDRSYNSPLHF
TRBV28,CASLQATGRYEQYF
TRBV20-1,CSARGQGQGYF
TRBV7-9,CASSLGDRLNEKLFF
TRBV7-9,CASSFSDRGPYEQYF
TRBV30,CAWTTQGAGEKLFF
TRBV6-6,CASSVTGLIQPQHF
TRBV6-5,CASRTMTAYNEQFF
TRBV5-1,CASSQWGSGNTIYF
TRBV4-1,CASSQRTGQKNIQYF
TRBV4-1,CASSQEGRTNTGELFF
TRBV10-3,CATGGTSRTGELFF
TRBV10-2,CASSEIRAGANTGELFF